The 15 T cell receptor beta chains presented below share a single source sample, sequenced in a study of blood T cell repertoires in COVID-19. The assay was immunoSEQ multiplex PCR, and TCRdb's table has in-frame clones only and misses some. The sample yields 200,000 or so clones, about 82% seen once. Input material: peripheral blood. These receptors were taken from a woman aged 30 to 39 with acute or convalescent COVID-19.

This clone has only one observation. The chain links TRBV12-5 to TRBJ2-2; D is ambiguous. Trimming stripped 5 bases from V and 5 bases from J, with 12 bases between. CDR1 and CDR2 from the germline V gene are LGHNT and FRNRAP. CDR3 size: 14 residues. CDR3 in amino acids: CASGLGSLTGELFF. In DNA form, the CDR3 reads TGTGCTAGTGGTCTCGGGTCCTTAACCGGGGAGCTGTTTTTT.

V gene TRBV3-1 (or the pseudogene TRBV3-2) combines with J gene TRBJ1-1, with a weak D call TRBD1 (5 bases). Per germline, CDR1 LGHDT and CDR2 YNNKEL (reference sequence). V lost 2 bases and J 2 bases, leaving 15 bases between the germline ends. CDR3 size: 16 residues. The chain's CDR3 is CASSQNPGGANTEAFF. CDR3 nucleotides: TGTGCCAGCAGCCAAAACCCGGGAGGGGCTAACACTGAAGCTTTCTTT.

The CDR3 DNA reads TGTGCCAGCAGCCGGCGGACAGGGGGGGGAGCTTTCTTT. It specifies CASSRRTGGGAFF. The J gene is TRBJ1-1, the V gene TRBV14; TRBD1 agrees at 10 bases. V shed 4 bases, J shed 10 bases, and the junction held 6 bases outside the gene matches. This CDR3 region has 13 residues. CDR1 SGHDN and CDR2 FVKESK come from the germline V gene.

The CDR3 region is CARLDRETYNEQFF. The CDR3 DNA is TGCGCCAGGCTGGACAGGGAGACCTACAATGAGCAGTTCTTC. The V gene is TRBV4-1, the J gene TRBJ2-1; 8 bases are a match to TRBD1. Germline CDR1 and CDR2: MGHRA and YSYEKL. The CDR3 consists of 14 residues. J gave up 2 bases and V 9 bases, and 6 bases lay outside the gene matches.

The chain combines TRBV19 with TRBJ1-6; TRBD1 matches at 7 bases. J gave up 7 bases and V 6 bases, and 9 bases lay outside the gene matches. CDR3 size: 15 residues. Germline assignment: CDR1 LNHDA and CDR2 SQIVND (reference sequence). CDR3: CASRADRAENSPLHF. The CDR3 region has the DNA TGTGCCAGTAGGGCCGACAGGGCGGAAAATTCACCCCTCCACTTT.

The chain joins TRBV27 to TRBJ2-1; TRBD1 agrees at 8 bases. Looked up from germline, CDR1 is MNHEY and CDR2 is SMNVEV (reference sequence). This CDR3 is 12 amino acids long. Germline trimming cut 5 bases from V and 6 bases from J; bases unmatched to any gene: 0. CDR3 protein: CASSDRGNEQFF. CDR3 DNA: TGTGCCAGCAGTGACAGGGGCAATGAGCAGTTCTTC.

The chain carries TRBV19 and TRBJ1-5; 9 positions match TRBD1. Germline CDR1 is LNHDA and CDR2 is SQIVND (reference sequence). CDR3 length equals 14 residues. The trim removed 7 bases at V and 6 bases at J, leaving 7 bases unmatched. The CDR3 reads CASKRTGVGQPQHF. The CDR3 nucleotides read TGTGCCAGTAAACGGACAGGGGTGGGTCAGCCCCAGCATTTT.

The V and J genes are TRBV4-3 and TRBJ2-7; TRBD2 is a possible D gene (6 bases). Trimming took 3 bases from V and 5 from J, leaving 14 bases between them. Germline V gives CDR1 LGHNA, CDR2 YSLEER. The CDR3 totals 14 residues. The CDR3 is CASSHGGGADEQYF. For the CDR3, the DNA is TGCGCCAGCAGCCATGGGGGAGGAGCGGACGAGCAGTACTTC.

The chain recombines TRBV5-1 with TRBJ2-3; 11 bases are a match to TRBD2. Trimming removed 2 bases from V and 2 bases from J; junction bases left unmatched: 4. The germline CDR1 and CDR2 sequences are SGHRS and YFSETQ. The CDR3 covers 16 residues. The CDR3 spells CASSFLAGGATDTQYF. CDR3 in DNA: TGCGCCAGCAGCTTTCTAGCGGGGGGCGCCACAGATACGCAGTATTTT.

The rearrangement uses TRBV6-5 and TRBJ1-6; the D is unclear. The V gene's germline CDR1 is MNHEY and CDR2 SVGAGI. The V and J ends lost 6 bases and 0 bases respectively, with 9 bases between them. This CDR3 has 15 residues. In DNA form, the CDR3 reads TGTGCCAGCAGAATAGACAACTCCTATAATTCACCCCTCCACTTT. This codes for CASRIDNSYNSPLHF.

As to this clone: This CDR3 is also generated by other DNA sequences in the sample. The rearrangement uses TRBV5-1 and TRBJ2-1, with TRBD2 identical over 11 bases. J lost 6 bases, V lost 3 bases, and 5 bases had no gene match. CDR1 is SGHRS and CDR2 is YFSETQ in the germline V gene. CDR3 size: 15 residues. Written as DNA, the CDR3 is TGCGCCAGCAGCTCAGGACTAGCGGGCCCCAATGAGCAGTTCTTC. Amino acid sequence: CASSSGLAGPNEQFF.

The V gene is TRBV7-2, the J gene TRBJ2-1, with TRBD2 as a possible D gene (5 bases). The V gene lost 4 bases and the J gene lost 8 bases, with 15 bases spanning the gap. Germline V gene data show CDR1 as SGHTA and CDR2 as FQGNSA. The CDR3 covers 14 residues. CDR3 nucleotide sequence: TGTGCCAGCAGCTCCCGGACTGGTTTGGATGAGCAGTTCTTC. It translates to CASSSRTGLDEQFF.

Note on this clone: One end of the junction is discordant with germline, which a read error may explain. This chain connects TRBV7-7 to TRBJ2-1; 10 positions agree with TRBD1. The germline gives CDR1 SSHAT, CDR2 FNYEAQ (reference sequence). The CDR3 runs 15 residues. The CDR3 sequence: CASSEGTGDQGEQFF. The CDR3 DNA reads TGTGCTAGCAGCGAAGGGACAGGGGATCAGGGTGAGCAGTTCTTC.

The gene calls are TRBV7-9 and TRBJ2-1; 7 bases line up with TRBD1. Germline trimming cut 5 bases from V and 14 bases from J; bases unmatched to any gene: 6. Looked up from germline, CDR1 is SEHNR and CDR2 is FQNEAQ (reference sequence). This CDR3 spans 11 amino acids. CDR3 sequence (DNA): TGTGCCAGCAGCGGGCGACAGGGTGAGTTCTTC. Translation gives CASSGRQGEFF.

This chain uses TRBV3-1 (or the pseudogene TRBV3-2) with TRBJ2-7; 14 nucleotides match TRBD2. Germline loops: CDR1 LGHDT, CDR2 YNNKEL (reference sequence). This CDR3 is 15 amino acids long. V shed 6 bases and J 3 bases; nucleotides not matched to a gene: 4. The CDR3 DNA sequence: TGTGCCAGCAGTCGGACTAGCGGGAGGTACTACGAGCAGTACTTC. The encoded protein is CASSRTSGRYYEQYF.